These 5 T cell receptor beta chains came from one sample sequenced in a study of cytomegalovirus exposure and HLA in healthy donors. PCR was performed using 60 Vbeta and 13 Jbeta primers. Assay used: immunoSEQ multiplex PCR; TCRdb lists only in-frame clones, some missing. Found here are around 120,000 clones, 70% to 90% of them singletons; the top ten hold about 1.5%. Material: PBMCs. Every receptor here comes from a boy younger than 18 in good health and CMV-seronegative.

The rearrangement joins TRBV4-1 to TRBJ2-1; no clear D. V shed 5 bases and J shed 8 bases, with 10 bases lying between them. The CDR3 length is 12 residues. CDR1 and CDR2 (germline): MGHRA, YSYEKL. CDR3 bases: TGCGCCAGCAGCTCCTTTGGCCATGAGCAGTTCTTC. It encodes CASSSFGHEQFF.

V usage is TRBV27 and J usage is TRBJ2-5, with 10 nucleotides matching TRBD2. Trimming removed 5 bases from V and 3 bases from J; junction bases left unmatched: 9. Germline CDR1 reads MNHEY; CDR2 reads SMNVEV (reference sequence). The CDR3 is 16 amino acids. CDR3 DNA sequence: TGTGCCAGCAGTCCACGGGTAGCGGGAGGTGAAGAGACCCAGTACTTC. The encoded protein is CASSPRVAGGEETQYF.

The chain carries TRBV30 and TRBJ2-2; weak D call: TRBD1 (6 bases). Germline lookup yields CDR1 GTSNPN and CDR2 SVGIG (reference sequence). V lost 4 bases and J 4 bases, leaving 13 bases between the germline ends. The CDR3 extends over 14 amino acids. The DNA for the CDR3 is TGTGCCTGGAACCCGGGACACTTCACCGGGGAGCTGTTTTTT. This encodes CAWNPGHFTGELFF.

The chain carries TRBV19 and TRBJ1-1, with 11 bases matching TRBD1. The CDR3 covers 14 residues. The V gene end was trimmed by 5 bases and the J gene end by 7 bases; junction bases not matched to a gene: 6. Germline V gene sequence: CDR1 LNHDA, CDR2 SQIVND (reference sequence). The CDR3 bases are TGTGCCAGTAGTGGACAGGGGGCGCGAATTGAAGCTTTCTTT. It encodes CASSGQGARIEAFF.

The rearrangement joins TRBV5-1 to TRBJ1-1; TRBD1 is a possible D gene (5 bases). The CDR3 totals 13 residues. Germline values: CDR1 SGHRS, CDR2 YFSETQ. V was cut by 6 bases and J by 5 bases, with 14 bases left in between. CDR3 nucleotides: TGCGCCAGCACTGAAACAAGGGGAACTGAAGCTTTCTTT. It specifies CASTETRGTEAFF. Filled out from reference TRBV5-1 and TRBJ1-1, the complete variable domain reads KAGVTQTPRYLIKTRGQQVTLSCSPISGHRSVSWYQQTPGQGLQFLFEYFSETQRNKGNFPGRFSGRQFSNSRSEMNVSTLELGDSALYLCASTETRGTEAFFGQGTRLTVV.